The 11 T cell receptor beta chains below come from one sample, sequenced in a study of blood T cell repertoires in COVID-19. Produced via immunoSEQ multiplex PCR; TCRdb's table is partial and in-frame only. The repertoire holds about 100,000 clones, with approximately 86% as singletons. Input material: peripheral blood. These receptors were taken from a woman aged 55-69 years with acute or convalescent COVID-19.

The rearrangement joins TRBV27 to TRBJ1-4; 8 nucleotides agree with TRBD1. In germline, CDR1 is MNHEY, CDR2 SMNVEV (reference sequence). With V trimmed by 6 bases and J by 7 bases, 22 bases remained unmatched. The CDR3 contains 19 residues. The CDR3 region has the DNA TGTGCCAGCAGAACTACTCAGGGGACAGGTTTTGGTCAGGCTGAAAAACTGTTTTTT. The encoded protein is CASRTTQGTGFGQAEKLFF.

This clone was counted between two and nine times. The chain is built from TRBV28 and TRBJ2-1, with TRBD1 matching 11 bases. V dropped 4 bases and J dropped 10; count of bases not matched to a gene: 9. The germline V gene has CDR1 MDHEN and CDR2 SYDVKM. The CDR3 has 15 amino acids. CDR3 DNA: TGTGCCAGCAGTTACCCAGGACAGGGGGCGGGGGAGCAGTTCTTC. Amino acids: CASSYPGQGAGEQFF.

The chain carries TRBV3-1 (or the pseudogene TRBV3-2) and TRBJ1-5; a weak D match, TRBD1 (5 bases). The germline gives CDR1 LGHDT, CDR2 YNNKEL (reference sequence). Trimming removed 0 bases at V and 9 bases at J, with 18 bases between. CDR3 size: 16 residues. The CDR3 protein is CASSQDRSGPKRPQHF. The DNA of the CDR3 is TGTGCCAGCAGCCAAGACCGGTCAGGGCCCAAGAGGCCCCAGCATTTT.

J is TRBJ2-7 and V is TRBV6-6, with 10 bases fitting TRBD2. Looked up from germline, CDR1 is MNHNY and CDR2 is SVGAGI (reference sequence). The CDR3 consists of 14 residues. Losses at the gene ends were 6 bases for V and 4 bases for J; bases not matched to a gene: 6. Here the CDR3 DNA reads TGTGCCAGCAGACCGACTAGCGGGCATTACGAGCAGTACGTC. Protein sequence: CASRPTSGHYEQYV.

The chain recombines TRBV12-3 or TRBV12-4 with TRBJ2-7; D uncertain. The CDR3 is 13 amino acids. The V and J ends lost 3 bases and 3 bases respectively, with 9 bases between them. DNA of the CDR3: TGTGCCAGCAGTTTGGCACAAAACTACGAGCAGTACTTC. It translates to CASSLAQNYEQYF.

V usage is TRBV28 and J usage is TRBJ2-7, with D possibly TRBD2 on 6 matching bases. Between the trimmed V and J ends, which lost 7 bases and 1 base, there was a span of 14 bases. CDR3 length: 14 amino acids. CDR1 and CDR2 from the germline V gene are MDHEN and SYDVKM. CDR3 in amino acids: CASTLPGLSYEQYF. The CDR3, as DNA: TGTGCCAGCACCCTACCGGGACTTTCCTACGAGCAGTACTTC.

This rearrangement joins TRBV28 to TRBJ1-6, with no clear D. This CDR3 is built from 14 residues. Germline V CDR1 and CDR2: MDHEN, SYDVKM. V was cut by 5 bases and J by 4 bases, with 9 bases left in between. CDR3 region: CASSGWRYNSPLHF. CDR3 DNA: TGTGCCAGCAGTGGCTGGAGGTATAATTCACCCCTCCACTTT.

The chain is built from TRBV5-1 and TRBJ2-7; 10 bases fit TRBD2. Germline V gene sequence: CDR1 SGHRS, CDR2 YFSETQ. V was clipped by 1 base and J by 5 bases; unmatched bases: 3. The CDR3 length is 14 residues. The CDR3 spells CASSLSGRADEQYF. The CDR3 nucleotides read TGCGCCAGCAGCTTGAGCGGGAGGGCGGACGAGCAGTACTTC.

CDR3 nucleotides: TGTGCCAGCAGCCCCCTTCCCCCCCTGTCCAATGAGCAGTTCTTC. Amino acid sequence: CASSPLPPLSNEQFF. The genes are TRBV7-9 and TRBJ2-1; D gene unclear. Trimming removed 5 bases from V and 6 bases from J, with 17 bases in between. Per germline, CDR1 SEHNR and CDR2 FQNEAQ (reference sequence). The length of the CDR3 is 15 residues.

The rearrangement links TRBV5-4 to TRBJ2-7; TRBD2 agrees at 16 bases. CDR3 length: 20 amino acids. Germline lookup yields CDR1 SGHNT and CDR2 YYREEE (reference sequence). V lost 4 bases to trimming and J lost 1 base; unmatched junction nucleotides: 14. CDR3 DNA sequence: TGTGCCAGCAGCCCATCCTCCGGGACTAGCGGGAGGGTCAGGTCCTACGAGCAGTACTTC. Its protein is CASSPSSGTSGRVRSYEQYF.

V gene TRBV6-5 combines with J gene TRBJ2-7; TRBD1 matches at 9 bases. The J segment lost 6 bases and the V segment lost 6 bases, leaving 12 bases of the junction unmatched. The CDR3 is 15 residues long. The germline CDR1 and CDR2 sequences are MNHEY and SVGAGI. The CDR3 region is CASSGPAGQGPEQYF. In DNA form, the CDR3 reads TGTGCCAGCAGCGGACCAGCGGGACAGGGACCCGAGCAGTACTTC.